This T cell receptor beta chain was captured in a study of cytotoxic CD8 clonotypes in ibrutinib-treated CLL. Study details: Researchers reported ten to eleven relapsed/refractory and about 15 treatment-naive patients, 17 of them IGHV unmutated. Patients gave response samples after a median approximately eleven months of treatment, range 6 to 36. Overall study results and limits: T-cell clonality at baseline went above that of age-matched healthy donors and rose and fell with circulating CD8+ T-cell counts.

This CDR3 is built from 15 residues. Per the germline V gene, CDR1 is MNHNS and CDR2 is SASEGT. V lost 6 bases to trimming and J lost 7 bases; unmatched junction nucleotides: 9. The repertoire was sequenced with immunoSEQ multiplex PCR; TCRdb's copy has only in-frame clones and lacks some. The sample has roughly 190,000 clones, around 72% seen once; the top ten hold around an eighth. In the case of this clone: The antigen remains undetermined.

This TCR came from a human donor with chronic lymphocytic leukemia. The sequencing used PBMCs, collected after 24 months of ibrutinib treatment. The chain employs TRBV6-1 and TRBJ2-7; 13 bases map to TRBD2. Here the CDR3 DNA reads TGTGCCAGCAGATTGGGGACTAGCGGGATCTGGGAGCAGTACTTC. Amino acids: CASRLGTSGIWEQYF.